This TCR beta chain was retrieved from a study of blood T cell repertoires in COVID-19. Produced via immunoSEQ multiplex PCR; TCRdb's table is partial and in-frame only. This table has around 450,000 clones, about nine tenths appearing once. V shed 8 bases and J 7 bases; nucleotides not matched to a gene: 7. This CDR3 comprises 12 residues. CDR1 is MDHEN, CDR2 SYDVKM, per germline. The TCR comes from a man younger than 30 who had recovered from COVID-19. The sample comprised PBMCs or T cells enriched from blood (not recorded which). This rearrangement joins TRBV28 to TRBJ1-2; 7 nucleotides match TRBD1. CDR3 nucleotides: TGTGCCAGCGGTACAGGGGCATCTGGCTACACCTTC. Translated, it gives CASGTGASGYTF.